Sequencing of this T cell receptor (beta chain) was carried out in a study of cytomegalovirus exposure and HLA in healthy donors. The V gene end was trimmed by 4 bases and the J gene end by 1 base; junction bases not matched to a gene: 7. Germline V gene lookup returns CDR1 MNHNS and CDR2 SASEGT. CDR3 length: 16 residues. The primer mix had 60 Vbeta and 13 Jbeta primers. Measured with immunoSEQ multiplex PCR; TCRdb has only the in-frame clones, and not every one. The sample records 90,000 to 100,000 clones, about 75% being singletons. Comments on this clone: Antigen: not known.

Findings and limits, study-wide: The authors enumerated 150 to 200 TCR beta chains as linked to cytomegalovirus. The HLA-A and HLA-B alleles of most subjects were reportedly predicted accurately from TCR beta sequences. As a later analysis showed, a missense DCLRE1C variant was linked to trimming of TCR beta V- and J-genes. Segments of the TCR beta V type were, in most cases, productive about 90% or about 30% of the time in an earlier analysis.

V gene TRBV6-1 combines with J gene TRBJ1-1; 9 bases are shared with TRBD1. The receptor comes from a man in his forties in good health and CMV-seropositive. The sample was PBMCs. The CDR3 loop reads CASSARAGQGNTEAFF. DNA for the CDR3: TGTGCCAGCAGTGCCCGGGCGGGACAGGGGAACACTGAAGCTTTCTTT.